Shown below are 30 T cell receptor beta chains from a single sample sequenced in a study of shared clonotypes between healthy human individuals. Sequencing was performed with immunoSEQ multiplex PCR; in TCRdb, only in-frame clones are kept and a portion is missing. The sample shows 650,000 to 700,000 clones, 90% of them seen only once. Sequences were obtained from memory CD8+ T cells from PBMCs. Subset noted: CD45RO+ cells pooled with CCR7-negative TemRA cells. These receptors were taken from a man aged 18 to 35 in good health. Some clones in this sample may be carry-over from other donors' samples.

V usage is TRBV5-1 and J usage is TRBJ2-2; 8 positions match TRBD1. The CDR3 has 17 residues. Trimming cost V 0 bases and J 4 bases; bases outside gene matches: 8. The germline V gene has CDR1 SGHRS and CDR2 YFSETQ. For the CDR3, the DNA is TGCGCCAGCAGCTTGGCGACGACAGGGGCGACCACCGGGGAGCTGTTTTTT. It encodes CASSLATTGATTGELFF.

This chain links TRBV15 with TRBJ2-2, with TRBD1 identical over 8 bases. The CDR3 is 17 residues long. Per the germline V gene, CDR1 is LNHNV and CDR2 is YYDKDF (reference sequence). V shed 0 bases, J shed 6 bases, and the junction held 9 bases outside the gene matches. CDR3 nucleotides: TGTGCCACCAGCAGAGATCGGTGGCAGGGGGCTTCCGGGGAGCTGTTTTTT. Translated: CATSRDRWQGASGELFF.

In regard to this clone: Different DNA sequences within this sample yield the same CDR3. The rearrangement joins TRBV18 to TRBJ2-7, with D tentatively TRBD1 or TRBD2 (5 bases each). Trimming removed 0 bases from V and 1 base from J, with 7 bases in between. Per germline, CDR1 KGHSH and CDR2 LQKENI. The CDR3 runs 14 residues. CDR3 nucleotides: TGTGCCAGCTCACCACCGGGACGGTCCTACGAGCAGTACTTC. Translated: CASSPPGRSYEQYF.

This sequence joins TRBV25-1 and TRBJ2-5; TRBD1 matches at 8 bases. The better agreement between TRBJ2-7 and the DNA end casts doubt on the J call. Germline CDR1 MGHDK, CDR2 SYGVNS. The CDR3 is 14 amino acids. The CDR3 DNA follows: TGTGCCAGCAGCTCAGACAGGGGACTCGACGAGCAGTACTTC. Translation gives CASSSDRGLDEQYF.

The J gene is TRBJ2-1, the V gene TRBV25-1; D remains ambiguous. Germline V gene sequence: CDR1 MGHDK, CDR2 SYGVNS. V lost 2 bases and J lost 12, with 8 bases in between. CDR3 length equals 11 residues. CDR3 in DNA: TGTGCCAGCAGTGAAGGGTCTCGGCAGTTCTTC. This translates into CASSEGSRQFF.

The chain carries TRBV10-3 and TRBJ1-2; D is unresolved. CDR1 and CDR2 from the germline V gene are ENHRY and SYGVKD. Trimming cost V 1 base and J 1 base, with 10 bases left between them. CDR3 length: 15 residues. CDR3 amino acids: CAISELRILNYGYTF. DNA for the CDR3: TGTGCCATCAGTGAGTTAAGGATCCTTAACTATGGCTACACCTTC.

This clone occurred once. The V gene is TRBV7-9, the J gene TRBJ2-7, with 7 bases identical to TRBD1. The CDR3 spans 16 residues. Per germline, CDR1 SEHNR and CDR2 FQNEAQ (reference sequence). The V segment lost 5 bases and the J segment 3 bases; nucleotides outside the gene matches: 13. CDR3 residues: CASSERTNDRDYEQYF. The CDR3 DNA reads as TGTGCCAGCAGCGAACGCACCAATGACAGGGACTACGAGCAGTACTTC.

The J gene is TRBJ1-5, the V gene TRBV15, with unresolved D. Trimming stripped 3 bases from V and 4 bases from J, with 16 bases between. This CDR3 is built from 16 residues. Per germline, CDR1 LNHNV and CDR2 YYDKDF (reference sequence). CDR3 bases: TGTGCCACCAGCAGCGAGACCCACACTGGGAATCAGCCCCAGCATTTT. This translates into CATSSETHTGNQPQHF.

This clone was seen a single time. The V and J genes are TRBV28 and TRBJ2-7; TRBD2 matches 13 bases. The CDR3 has 16 amino acids. J was trimmed by 2 bases and V by 5 bases; bases with no gene match: 6. From germline, CDR1 is MDHEN and CDR2 SYDVKM. CDR3 amino acids: CASSPGTSGIPYEQYF. The CDR3 DNA follows: TGTGCCAGCAGTCCCGGGACTAGCGGGATCCCCTACGAGCAGTACTTC.

The CDR3 bases are TGTGCCAGCAGTTACGTTAGACAGGGAAGTGGAAACACCATATATTTT. Protein: CASSYVRQGSGNTIYF. V is TRBV6-5 and J is TRBJ1-3; 7 bases line up with TRBD1. Trimming cost V 2 bases and J 3 bases; bases outside gene matches: 7. In germline, CDR1 is MNHEY, CDR2 SVGAGI. The CDR3 loop spans 16 amino acids.

The chain has TRBV7-8 and TRBJ2-1; 8 nucleotides align to TRBD1. The CDR3 has 16 amino acids. V lost 5 bases, J lost 5 bases, and 11 bases stayed unmatched. Germline CDR1 reads SGHVS; CDR2 reads FQNEAQ. The CDR3: CASSTRTGLGDNEQFF. The CDR3 nucleotides are TGTGCCAGCAGCACCCGGACAGGGCTGGGTGACAATGAGCAGTTCTTC.

Written as DNA, the CDR3 is TGTGCCAGCACACCCAAGGCCGTACGGAACTATGGCTACACCTTC. Its translation: CASTPKAVRNYGYTF. V and J are TRBV6-1 and TRBJ1-2; the D is unclear. This CDR3 contains 15 residues. The V gene lost 7 bases and the J gene lost 2 bases, with 17 bases spanning the gap. Germline V lookup: CDR1 MNHNS, CDR2 SASEGT.

The V and J genes are TRBV11-2 and TRBJ1-6; D unresolved. Trimming removed 1 base at V and 6 bases at J, with 13 bases between. This CDR3 has 16 residues. CDR1 is SGHAT, CDR2 FQNNGV, per germline. This chain's CDR3 is CASSLAPDVINSPLHF. In DNA, the CDR3 is TGTGCCAGCAGCTTAGCTCCGGACGTGATTAATTCACCCCTCCACTTT.

The chain combines TRBV19 with TRBJ2-7, with 8 positions matching TRBD1. Germline V gene lookup returns CDR1 LNHDA and CDR2 SQIVND (reference sequence). This CDR3 spans 13 amino acids. The V gene end was trimmed by 5 bases and the J gene end by 5 bases; junction bases not matched to a gene: 5. The CDR3 loop is CASSPGQVNEQYF. DNA for the CDR3: TGTGCCAGTAGTCCGGGACAGGTTAACGAGCAGTACTTC.

This chain links TRBV9 with TRBJ2-3; D is unclear. V was pared by 0 bases and J by 2 bases, with 13 bases between. CDR1 is SGDLS, CDR2 YYNGEE, per germline. The CDR3 extends over 16 amino acids. The CDR3 nucleotides read TGTGCCAGCAGCGTAGTAGCACTTGTCAACACAGATACGCAGTATTTT. Amino acid sequence: CASSVVALVNTDTQYF.

The J gene is TRBJ2-7, the V gene TRBV15; D gene unclear. Per the germline V gene, CDR1 is LNHNV and CDR2 is YYDKDF (reference sequence). The CDR3 is 12 amino acids. V lost 1 base and J 5 bases, leaving 6 bases between the germline ends. The DNA for the CDR3 is TGTGCCACCAGCAGAGTTGACAACGAGCAGTACTTC. This translates into CATSRVDNEQYF.

The J gene is TRBJ1-2, the V gene TRBV28, with D perhaps matching TRBD1 (5 bases). Germline V gene sequence: CDR1 MDHEN, CDR2 SYDVKM. Trimming shortened V by 6 bases and J by 2 bases, and 19 bases separated the two germline ends. CDR3 length: 16 residues. The CDR3 bases are TGTGCCAGCAGCTTTACCCTACTCAGGGAAAACTATGGCTACACCTTC. This translates into CASSFTLLRENYGYTF.

The rearrangement links TRBV11-2 to TRBJ2-1; D gene uncertain. This CDR3 contains 12 residues. V lost 7 bases to trimming and J lost 0 bases, with 4 bases between them. Germline V gene sequence: CDR1 SGHAT, CDR2 FQNNGV. CDR3 region: CASISSYNEQFF. CDR3 sequence (DNA): TGTGCCAGCATTAGCTCCTACAATGAGCAGTTCTTC. Variable domain in full (rest from reference TRBV11-2 and TRBJ2-1): EAGVAQSPRYKIIEKRQSVAFWCNPISGHATLYWYQQILGQGPKLLIQFQNNGVVDDSQLPKDRFSAERLKGVDSTLKIQPAKLEDSAVYLCASISSYNEQFFGPGTRLTVL.

The V and J genes are TRBV28 and TRBJ1-1, with 7 bases identical to TRBD1. The CDR3 extends over 15 amino acids. CDR1 MDHEN and CDR2 SYDVKM come from the germline V gene. With 3 bases clipped from V and 1 base from J, the junction kept 5 bases outside the gene matches. The chain's CDR3 is CASSFDPGGNTEAFF. The CDR3 nucleotides read TGTGCCAGCAGTTTCGACCCAGGGGGGAACACTGAAGCTTTCTTT.

The genes are TRBV13 and TRBJ2-5, with D perhaps TRBD2 (5 bases). Germline V gene lookup returns CDR1 PRHDT and CDR2 FYEKMQ (reference sequence). There are 13 residues in the CDR3. V was shortened by 5 bases and J by 2 bases, with 9 bases between the two germline ends. CDR3 in amino acids: CASSPTGQETQYF. The CDR3, as DNA: TGTGCCAGCAGCCCAACGGGGCAAGAGACCCAGTACTTC.

This clone was observed a few times. V gene TRBV9 combines with J gene TRBJ1-2; TRBD1 is a possible D gene (6 bases). CDR3 size: 14 residues. V was pared by 0 bases and J by 2 bases, with 8 bases between. Germline CDR1 SGDLS, CDR2 YYNGEE. This CDR3 reads CASSVEGGNYGYTF. The CDR3 nucleotides are TGTGCCAGCAGCGTAGAAGGGGGGAACTATGGCTACACCTTC.

The V gene is TRBV28, the J gene TRBJ2-7, with D uncertain. Germline assignment: CDR1 MDHEN and CDR2 SYDVKM. This CDR3 contains 13 residues. V gave up 4 bases and J gave up 3 bases, with 10 bases separating them. CDR3 in amino acids: CASSSSNGYEQYF. CDR3 DNA sequence: TGTGCCAGCAGTTCCAGTAACGGCTACGAGCAGTACTTC.

The chain is built from TRBV9 and TRBJ2-7; D assignment may be TRBD1 or TRBD2 (5 bases each). The ends were cut back, 0 bases at V and 0 bases at J, with 10 bases in the middle. The CDR3 runs 15 residues. CDR1 SGDLS and CDR2 YYNGEE come from the germline V gene. CDR3 nucleotides: TGTGCCAGCAGCGTAGAAGGGACCGACTCCTACGAGCAGTACTTC. It is translated as CASSVEGTDSYEQYF.

V and J are TRBV6-1 and TRBJ2-1; D gene unclear. V lost 1 base, J lost 0 bases, and 10 bases lay in between. The germline V gene has CDR1 MNHNS and CDR2 SASEGT. The CDR3 length is 16 residues. This CDR3 is CASSEVNLSSYNEQFF. CDR3 DNA sequence: TGTGCCAGCAGTGAAGTTAACCTTAGCTCCTACAATGAGCAGTTCTTC.

This clone occurred once. V and J are TRBV6-5 and TRBJ2-7; TRBD1 matches 9 bases. Germline assignment: CDR1 MNHEY and CDR2 SVGAGI. The CDR3 runs to 13 residues. The trim removed 6 bases at V and 5 bases at J, leaving 5 bases unmatched. Here the CDR3 reads CASSGTGFHEQYF. CDR3 DNA sequence: TGTGCCAGCAGCGGGACAGGGTTCCACGAGCAGTACTTC.

This chain connects TRBV15 to TRBJ1-4; D gene unclear. The CDR3 has 13 amino acids. Trimming stripped 4 bases from V and 11 bases from J, with 14 bases between. Germline V gives CDR1 LNHNV, CDR2 YYDKDF (reference sequence). Written as DNA, the CDR3 is TGTGCCACCAGCACTTGGAGGGAACAGAAACTGTTTTTT. It specifies CATSTWREQKLFF.

This chain connects TRBV9 to TRBJ2-7; TRBD2 is a possible D gene (5 bases). CDR3 length: 17 amino acids. With 0 bases removed from V and 2 bases from J, the gap between germline ends came to 18 bases. Germline CDR1 is SGDLS and CDR2 is YYNGEE. The chain's CDR3 is CASSVDGGRSFPYEQYF. The DNA for the CDR3 is TGTGCCAGCAGCGTAGATGGAGGCAGGTCTTTTCCCTACGAGCAGTACTTC.

The chain carries TRBV6-6 and TRBJ1-2; D gene uncertain. Trimming left V 0 bases short and J 4 bases short, with 9 bases between. The V gene's germline CDR1 is MNHNY and CDR2 SVGAGI (reference sequence). The CDR3 is 14 residues long. The DNA of the CDR3 is TGTGCCAGCAGTTACTCTGGGCAGATCTATGGCTACACCTTC. Translating gives CASSYSGQIYGYTF.

This clone was recorded a few times. The gene calls are TRBV6-6 and TRBJ2-1; the D is unclear. In germline, CDR1 is MNHNY, CDR2 SVGAGI (reference sequence). This CDR3 region has 11 residues. V lost 0 bases and J 10 bases, leaving 4 bases between the germline ends. Written as DNA, the CDR3 is TGTGCCAGCAGTTACTCTTGGGAGCAGTTCTTC. Translated: CASSYSWEQFF.

The table lists this clone with a count of one. The chain recombines TRBV7-8 with TRBJ1-5, with unresolved D. The CDR3 has 16 residues. V lost 4 bases and J 6 bases, leaving 19 bases between the germline ends. Germline CDR1 SGHVS, CDR2 FQNEAQ. The CDR3 DNA follows: TGTGCCAGCAGCTCCTACCGGACCCGTTTGGCTCAGCCCCAGCATTTT. It codes for CASSSYRTRLAQPQHF.